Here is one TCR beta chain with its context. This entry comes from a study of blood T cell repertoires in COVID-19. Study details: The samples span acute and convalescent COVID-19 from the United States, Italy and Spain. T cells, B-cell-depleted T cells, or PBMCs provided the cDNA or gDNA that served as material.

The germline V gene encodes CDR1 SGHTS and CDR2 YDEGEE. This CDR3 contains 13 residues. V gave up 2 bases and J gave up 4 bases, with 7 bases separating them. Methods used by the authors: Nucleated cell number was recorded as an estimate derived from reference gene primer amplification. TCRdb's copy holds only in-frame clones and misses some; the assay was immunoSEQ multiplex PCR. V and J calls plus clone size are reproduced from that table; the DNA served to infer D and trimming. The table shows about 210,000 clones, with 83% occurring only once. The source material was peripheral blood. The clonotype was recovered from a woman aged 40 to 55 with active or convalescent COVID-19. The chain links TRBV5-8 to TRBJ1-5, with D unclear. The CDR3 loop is CASSFPGNQPQHF. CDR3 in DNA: TGTGCCAGCAGCTTCCCGGGGAATCAGCCCCAGCATTTT.